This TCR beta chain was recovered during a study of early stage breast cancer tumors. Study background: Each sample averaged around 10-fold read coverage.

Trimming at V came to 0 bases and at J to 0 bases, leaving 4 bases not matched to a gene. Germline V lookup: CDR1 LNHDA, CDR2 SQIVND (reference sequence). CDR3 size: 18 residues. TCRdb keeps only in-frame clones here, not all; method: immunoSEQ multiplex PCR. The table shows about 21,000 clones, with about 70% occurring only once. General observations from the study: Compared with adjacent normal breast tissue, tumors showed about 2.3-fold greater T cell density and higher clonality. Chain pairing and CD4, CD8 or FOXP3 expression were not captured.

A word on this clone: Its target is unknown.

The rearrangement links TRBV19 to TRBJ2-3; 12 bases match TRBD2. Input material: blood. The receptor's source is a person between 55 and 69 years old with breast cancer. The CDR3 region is CASSIDLAGGRSTDTQYF. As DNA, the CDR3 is TGTGCCAGTAGTATAGACCTAGCGGGAGGGCGAAGCACAGATACGCAGTATTTT.